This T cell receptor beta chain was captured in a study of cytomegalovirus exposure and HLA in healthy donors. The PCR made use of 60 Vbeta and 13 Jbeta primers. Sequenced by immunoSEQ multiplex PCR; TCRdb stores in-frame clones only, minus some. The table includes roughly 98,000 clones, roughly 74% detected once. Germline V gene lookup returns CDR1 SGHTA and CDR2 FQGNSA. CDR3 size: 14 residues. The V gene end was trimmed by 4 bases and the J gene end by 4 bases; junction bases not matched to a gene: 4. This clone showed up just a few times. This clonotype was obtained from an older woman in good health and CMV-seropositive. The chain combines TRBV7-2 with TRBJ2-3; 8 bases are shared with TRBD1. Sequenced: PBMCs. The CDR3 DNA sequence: TGTGCCAGCAGCTCCGACAGGGGCGCAGATACGCAGTATTTT. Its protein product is CASSSDRGADTQYF.